The entry that follows covers one T cell receptor beta chain sequence. What it binds is not known. Naive CD8 cells lacked CD45RO, underwent positive selection for CCR7 and left out terminally differentiated effector memory CD45RA+ cells. Each of the donors was a healthy adult who was HIV-negative and had not had a recent acute infection or vaccination. The sample comes from a study of shared clonotypes between healthy human individuals. Study-level points and caveats: The generation probabilities recorded for non-shared clonotypes fell below those of clonotypes shared by all four donors.

Clones were read by immunoSEQ multiplex PCR, and TCRdb kept only the in-frame ones, dropping some. The data contain more than 2 million clones, over 85% of them seen just once; the ten biggest clones take up around 1.7%. Trimming cost V 4 bases and J 6 bases, with 15 bases left between them. Germline V CDR1 and CDR2: SEHNR, FQNEAQ (reference sequence). The CDR3 consists of 14 residues. J is TRBJ1-2 and V is TRBV7-9; possibly TRBD1 for D (5 bases). The sample was naive CD8+ T cells from PBMCs. This TCR was recovered from a man younger than 30 in good health. Some clones in this sample may be carry-over from other donors' samples. The CDR3 is CASSSTHGGDGYTF. DNA for the CDR3: TGTGCCAGCAGCTCTACCCACGGGGGAGATGGCTACACCTTC.